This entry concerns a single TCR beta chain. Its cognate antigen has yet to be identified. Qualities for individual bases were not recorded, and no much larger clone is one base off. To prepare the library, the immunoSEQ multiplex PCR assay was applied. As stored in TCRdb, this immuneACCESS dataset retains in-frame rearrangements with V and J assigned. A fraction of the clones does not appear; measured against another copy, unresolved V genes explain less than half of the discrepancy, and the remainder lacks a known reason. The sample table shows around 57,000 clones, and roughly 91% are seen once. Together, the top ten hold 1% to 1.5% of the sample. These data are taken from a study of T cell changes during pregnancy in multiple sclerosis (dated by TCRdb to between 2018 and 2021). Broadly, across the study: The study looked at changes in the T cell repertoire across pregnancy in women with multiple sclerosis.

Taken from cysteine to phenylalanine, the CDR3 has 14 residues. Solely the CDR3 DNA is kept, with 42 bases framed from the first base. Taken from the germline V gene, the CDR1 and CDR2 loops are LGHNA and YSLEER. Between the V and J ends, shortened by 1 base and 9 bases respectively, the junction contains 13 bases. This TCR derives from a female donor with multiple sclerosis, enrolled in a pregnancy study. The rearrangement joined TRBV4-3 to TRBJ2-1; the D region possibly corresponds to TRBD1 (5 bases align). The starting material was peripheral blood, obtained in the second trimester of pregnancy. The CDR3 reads CASSQGNSQGEQFF. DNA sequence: TGCGCCAGCAGCCAAGGGAACAGTCAGGGTGAGCAGTTCTTC.